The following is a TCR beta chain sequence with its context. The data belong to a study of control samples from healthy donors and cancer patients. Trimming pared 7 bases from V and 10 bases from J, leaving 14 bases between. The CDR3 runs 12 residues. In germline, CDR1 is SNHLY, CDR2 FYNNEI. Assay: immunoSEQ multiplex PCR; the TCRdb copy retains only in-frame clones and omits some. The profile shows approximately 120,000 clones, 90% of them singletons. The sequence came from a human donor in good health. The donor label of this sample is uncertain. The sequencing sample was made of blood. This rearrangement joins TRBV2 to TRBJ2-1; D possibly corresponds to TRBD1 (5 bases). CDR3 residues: CASTPQDTEQFF. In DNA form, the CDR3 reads TGTGCCAGCACCCCCCAGGACACCGAGCAGTTCTTC.